The 5 T cell receptor beta chains below all came from one sample that was sequenced in a study of T cells in Graves' hyperthyroidism and ophthalmopathy. Researchers took RNA transcripts and amplified the TCR beta CDR3 regions from them. The study used the HTBI primer set for a first-round RT-PCR of the TCR CDR3. TCRdb recomputed calls from the multiplex PCR reads with MiXCR, one row per CDR3 protein. This table holds a few hundred thousand distinct CDR3 sequences, less than 25% found once. Source material: blood. These receptors were taken from a man younger than 35 with Graves' hyperthyroidism.

This clonotype has ten or more counts. The chain links TRBV19 to TRBJ2-2, with D perhaps TRBD2 (6 bases). The CDR3 runs to 14 residues. Trimming stripped 3 bases from V and 3 bases from J, with 8 bases between. Germline CDR1 and CDR2: LNHDA and SQIVND (reference sequence). The CDR3 DNA reads TGTGCCAGTAGTATCTGGGGGGACACCGGGGAGCTGTTTTTT. Residues: CASSIWGDTGELFF.

This clonotype was picked up a small number of times. The chain uses TRBV29-1 and TRBJ2-7, with a tentative D call TRBD2 (5 bases). V was trimmed by 6 bases and J by 3 bases, leaving 12 bases between them. Germline V gene sequence: CDR1 SQVTM, CDR2 ANQGSEA. This CDR3 has 12 amino acids. The CDR3 nucleotides read TGCAGCGTCGAGGGTATCAGCTACGAGCAGTACTTC. The encoded protein is CSVEGISYEQYF.

This clonotype appeared many times. The chain is built from TRBV28 and TRBJ1-2; D might be TRBD1 (5 bases). Trimming took 5 bases from V and 8 from J, leaving 24 bases between them. The CDR3 is 16 residues long. CDR1 and CDR2 from the germline V gene are MDHEN and SYDVKM. DNA for the CDR3: TGTGCCAGCAGTCCCTCCCCCGGGACCCTAGGCTTAGGCTACACCTTC. It encodes CASSPSPGTLGLGYTF.

This clonotype was observed a handful of times. This chain joins TRBV19 and TRBJ1-1; 10 bases agree with TRBD1. The CDR3 is 14 residues long. After removal of 8 bases from V and 1 base from J, the junction contained 4 bases not matched to a gene. Germline assignment: CDR1 LNHDA and CDR2 SQIVND (reference sequence). CDR3: CASVRTGGNTEAFF. The CDR3 bases are TGTGCCAGTGTACGGACAGGGGGGAACACTGAAGCTTTCTTT.

This chain joins TRBV6-5 and TRBJ1-1; D is possibly TRBD1 (5 bases). This CDR3 region has 15 residues. Trimming removed 0 bases from V and 3 bases from J, with 11 bases in between. Germline values: CDR1 MNHEY, CDR2 SVGAGI. Written as DNA, the CDR3 is TGTGCCAGCAGTTACTCGAGGGAAGGGGACACTGAAGCTTTCTTT. Translated, it gives CASSYSREGDTEAFF.